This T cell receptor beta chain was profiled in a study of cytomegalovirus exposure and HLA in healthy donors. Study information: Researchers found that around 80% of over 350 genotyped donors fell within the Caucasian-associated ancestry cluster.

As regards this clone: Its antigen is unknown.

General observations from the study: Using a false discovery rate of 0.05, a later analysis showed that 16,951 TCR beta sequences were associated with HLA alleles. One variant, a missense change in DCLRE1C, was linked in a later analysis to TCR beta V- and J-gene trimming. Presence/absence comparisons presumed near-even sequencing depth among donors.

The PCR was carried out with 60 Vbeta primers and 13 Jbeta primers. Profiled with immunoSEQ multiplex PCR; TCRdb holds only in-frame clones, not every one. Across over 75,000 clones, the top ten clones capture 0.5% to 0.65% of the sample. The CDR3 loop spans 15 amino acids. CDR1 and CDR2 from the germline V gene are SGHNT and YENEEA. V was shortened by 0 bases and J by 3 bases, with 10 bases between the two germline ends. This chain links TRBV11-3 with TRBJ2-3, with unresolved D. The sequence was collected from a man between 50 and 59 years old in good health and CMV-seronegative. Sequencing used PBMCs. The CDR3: CASSLDVGSTDTQYF. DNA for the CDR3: TGTGCCAGCAGCTTAGATGTTGGTAGTACAGATACGCAGTATTTT. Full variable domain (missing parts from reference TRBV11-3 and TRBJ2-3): EAGVVQSPRYKIIEKKQPVAFWCNPISGHNTLYWYLQNLGQGPELLIRYENEEAVDDSQLPKDRFSAERLKGVDSTLKIQPAELGDSAVYLCASSLDVGSTDTQYFGPGTRLTVL.